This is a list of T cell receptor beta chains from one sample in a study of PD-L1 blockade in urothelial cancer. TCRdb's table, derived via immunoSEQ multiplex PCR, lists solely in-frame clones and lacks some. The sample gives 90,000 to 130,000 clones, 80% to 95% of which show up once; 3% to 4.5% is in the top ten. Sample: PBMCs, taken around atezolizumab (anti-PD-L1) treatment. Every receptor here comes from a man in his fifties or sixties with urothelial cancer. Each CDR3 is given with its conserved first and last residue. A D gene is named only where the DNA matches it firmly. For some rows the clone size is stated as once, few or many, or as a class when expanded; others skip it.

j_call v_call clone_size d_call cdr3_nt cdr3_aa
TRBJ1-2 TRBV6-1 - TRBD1 TGTGCCAGCAGTGAACGGGGACAGATCTATGGCTACACCTTC CASSERGQIYGYTF
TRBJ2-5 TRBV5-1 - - TGCGCCAGCAGTCTCGTCGGGACACGAGAAGAGACCCAGTACTTC CASSLVGTREETQYF
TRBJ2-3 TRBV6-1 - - TGTGCCAGCAGTGATATTGGGACTCCCACAGATACGCAGTATTTT CASSDIGTPTDTQYF
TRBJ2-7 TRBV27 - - TGTGCCAGCAGATGGTACAGGGACGACGAGCAGTACTTC CASRWYRDDEQYF
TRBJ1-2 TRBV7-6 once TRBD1 TGTGCCAGCAGCTCGGGGACAGGGAGAGGTGGCTACACCTTC CASSSGTGRGGYTF
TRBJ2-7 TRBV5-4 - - TGTGCCAGCAGGACAACCGGGACTGACCCTTACGAGCAGTACTTC CASRTTGTDPYEQYF
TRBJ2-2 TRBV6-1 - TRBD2 TGTGCCAGCAGATCGGGACTAGCGGACACCGGGGAGCTGTTTTTT CASRSGLADTGELFF
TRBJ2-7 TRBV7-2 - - TGTGCCAGCAGGCCTAGCTCCTACGAGCAGTACTTC CASRPSSYEQYF
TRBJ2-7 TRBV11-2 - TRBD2 TGTGCCAGCAGACGAACTAGCGGGACCACCTACGAGCAGTACTTC CASRRTSGTTYEQYF
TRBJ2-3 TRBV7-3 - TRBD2 TGTGCCAGCAGCTTAAAACCCCGACTAGCGGGAATGACGGACACAGATACGCAGTATTTT CASSLKPRLAGMTDTDTQYF
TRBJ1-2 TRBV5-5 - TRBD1 TGTGCCAGCAGCTTGGAAGGGGGCGCTAACTATGGCTACACCTTC CASSLEGGANYGYTF
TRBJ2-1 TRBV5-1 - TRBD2 TGCGCCAGCAGCCCTCGGGCAGCGGGAGGGGGTGAGCAGTTCTTC CASSPRAAGGGEQFF
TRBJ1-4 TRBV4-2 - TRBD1 TGTGCCAGCAGACCGAACAGGGGGTTGAATGAAAAACTGTTTTTT CASRPNRGLNEKLFF
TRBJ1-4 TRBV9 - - TGTGCCAGCAGCGTAGGGACGCCTGGAGGTGAAAAACTGTTTTTT CASSVGTPGGEKLFF
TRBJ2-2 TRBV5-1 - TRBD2 TGCGCCAGCAGCTTGGGAAGGGAGGGCACCGGGGAGCTGTTTTTT CASSLGREGTGELFF
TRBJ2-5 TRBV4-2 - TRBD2 TGTGCCAGCAGCCCAGGACTAGCGGGGGGGCGGGACCAAGAGACCCAGTACTTC CASSPGLAGGRDQETQYF
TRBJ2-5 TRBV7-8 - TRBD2 TGTGCCAGCAGCTTCGGGACTAGCGGGGGGGCATGGGAGACCCAGTACTTC CASSFGTSGGAWETQYF
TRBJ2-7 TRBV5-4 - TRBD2 TGTGCCAGCAGCTCGACTAGCGGGAGGATCTCCTACGAGCAGTACTTC CASSSTSGRISYEQYF
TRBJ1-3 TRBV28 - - TGTGCCAGCAGAGACACCCCAGGGGAAGTTGGAAACACCATATATTTT CASRDTPGEVGNTIYF
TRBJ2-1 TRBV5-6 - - TGTGCCAGCAGCTTGTCTTCCAGAGGCTCCTACAATGAGCAGTTCTTC CASSLSSRGSYNEQFF
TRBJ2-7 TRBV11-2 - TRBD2 TGTGCCAGCAGCCGGATCGGACTAGCGGGAGCCGGCTACGAGCAGTACTTC CASSRIGLAGAGYEQYF
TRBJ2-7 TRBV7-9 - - TGTGCCAGCAGCTTAGCGGGGGCAGGGGCCGGCGAGCAGTACTTC CASSLAGAGAGEQYF
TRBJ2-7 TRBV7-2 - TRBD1 TGTGCCAGCAGCTTAGGAGGGTGGACAGGGGGCCGTAGCTCCTACGAGCAGTACTTC CASSLGGWTGGRSSYEQYF
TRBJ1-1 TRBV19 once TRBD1 TGTGCCAGTAGTTCCTACAGGGGTACTGAAGCTTTCTTT CASSSYRGTEAFF
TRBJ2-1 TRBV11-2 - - TGTGCCAGCAGCTCCGGGGGAAGCTCCTACAATGAGCAGTTCTTC CASSSGGSSYNEQFF
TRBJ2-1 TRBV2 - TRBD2 TGTGCCAGCAGTGGCATAGGGGCGGGGGGGTCGAATGAGCAGTTCTTC CASSGIGAGGSNEQFF
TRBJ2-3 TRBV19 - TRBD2 TGTGCCAGTAGTAATCCCGGGACTAGCGGGGGGATCCGTTTCCAGGTTACGCAGTATTTT CASSNPGTSGGIRFQVTQYF
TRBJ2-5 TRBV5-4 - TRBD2 TGTGCCAGCAGCTTAGCTAGCGGGGGAATAGAGACCCAGTACTTC CASSLASGGIETQYF
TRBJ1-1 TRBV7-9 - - TGTGCCAGCAGCTTAGTGTCGGGTGGGAACACTGAAGCTTTCTTT CASSLVSGGNTEAFF
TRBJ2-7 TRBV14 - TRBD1 TGTGCCAGCAGCCAAAGGACAGGGGGCTTCTACGAGCAGTACTTC CASSQRTGGFYEQYF
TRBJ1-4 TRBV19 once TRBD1 TGTGCCAGTAGTATAAGACAGGGGTATAACGAAAAACTGTTTTTT CASSIRQGYNEKLFF